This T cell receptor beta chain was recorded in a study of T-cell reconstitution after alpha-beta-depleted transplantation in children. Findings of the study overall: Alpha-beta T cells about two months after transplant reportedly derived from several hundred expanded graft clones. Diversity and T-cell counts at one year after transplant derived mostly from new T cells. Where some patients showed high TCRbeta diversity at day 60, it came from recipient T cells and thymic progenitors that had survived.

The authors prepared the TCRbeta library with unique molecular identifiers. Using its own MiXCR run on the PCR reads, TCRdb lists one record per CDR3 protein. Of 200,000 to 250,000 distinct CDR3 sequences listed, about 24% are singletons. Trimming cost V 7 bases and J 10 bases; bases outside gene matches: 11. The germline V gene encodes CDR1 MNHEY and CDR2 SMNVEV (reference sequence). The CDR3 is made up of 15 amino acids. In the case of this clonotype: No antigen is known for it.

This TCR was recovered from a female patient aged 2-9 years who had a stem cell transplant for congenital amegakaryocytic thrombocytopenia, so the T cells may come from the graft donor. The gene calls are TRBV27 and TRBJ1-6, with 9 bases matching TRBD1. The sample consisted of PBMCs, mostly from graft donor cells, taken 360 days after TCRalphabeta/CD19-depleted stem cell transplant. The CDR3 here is CASKTTGTGQSPLHF. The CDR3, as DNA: TGTGCCAGCAAGACAACCGGGACAGGGCAATCACCCCTCCACTTT.